This T cell receptor beta chain was retrieved from a study of blood T cell repertoires in COVID-19. Study information: Researchers got acute and convalescent COVID-19 samples from the United States, Italy and Spain.

The CDR3 extends over 13 amino acids. The germline V gene has CDR1 LNHDA and CDR2 SQIVND (reference sequence). V shed 3 bases and J shed 1 base, with 7 bases lying between them. Authors' data handling: Using reference gene primer amplification, nucleated cell counts were estimated. Produced via immunoSEQ multiplex PCR; TCRdb's table is partial and in-frame only. The V and J calls and clone size are taken from that table; D and trimming were inferred from the DNA. The profile shows roughly 250,000 clones, about 80% of them singletons. Cohort allocation depended upon clinical history that participants reported. A PCR-confirmed or clinician-diagnosed COVID-19 case had contacted exposed participants within 2 weeks of entry.

What was sequenced was PBMCs or T cells enriched from blood (not recorded which). This receptor was identified in a woman aged 40-49 years who had been exposed to COVID-19. The chain links TRBV19 to TRBJ2-7; D ambiguous. The CDR3 sequence: CASSMEPSYEQYF. The CDR3 bases are TGTGCCAGTAGTATGGAGCCATCCTACGAGCAGTACTTC.